This T cell receptor (beta chain) is drawn from a study of blood T cells in healthy people across ages. Study-wide points: A roughly linear age-dependent decrease characterized TCR beta diversity per million T cells.

A J-beta primer mix and a sample-barcoded 5' primer were used in a second PCR of about 7 to 11 cycles. TCRdb re-analysed the 5' RACE reads in MiXCR, keeping a single row per CDR3 protein. The data contain roughly 1,500,000 distinct CDR3 sequences, 42% of them singletons. To note about this clonotype: The antigen is not known.

This CDR3 is built from 14 residues. Germline CDR1 SGHRS, CDR2 YFSETQ. The V end was cut by 1 base, the J end by 6 bases, with 12 bases between. The receptor was derived from a woman aged 18-29 years in good health. The genes are TRBV5-1 and TRBJ2-3; either TRBD1 or TRBD2 may fit D (5 bases each). The sequenced sample consisted of blood. The CDR3 DNA is TGCGCCAGCAGCTTGAGTTACGGGGCTGATACGCAGTATTTT. Its protein product is CASSLSYGADTQYF.